The TCR beta chain described here comes from a study of T cells in Graves' hyperthyroidism and ophthalmopathy. Using RNA transcripts as the source, TCR beta CDR3 regions were amplified. The HTBI primer set served for first-round RT-PCR of the TCR CDR3. TCRdb used MiXCR to reprocess the multiplex PCR reads, holding one entry per CDR3 protein. The table shows 700,000 or so distinct CDR3 sequences, with roughly 15% occurring only once. This clonotype was found a few times. Germline CDR1 is GTSNPN and CDR2 is SVGIG (reference sequence). V lost 3 bases and J lost 4, with 8 bases in between. The CDR3 totals 12 residues.

The chain carries TRBV30 and TRBJ2-3; TRBD2 is a possible D gene (6 bases). The clonotype originates from a young man with Graves' hyperthyroidism. The sequencing input was blood. CDR3 sequence: CAWSPGADTQYF. The CDR3 nucleotides are TGTGCCTGGAGCCCGGGAGCAGATACGCAGTATTTT.